The 16 T cell receptor beta chains below come from one sample, sequenced in a study of blood T cell repertoires in COVID-19. TCRdb's table, derived via immunoSEQ multiplex PCR, lists solely in-frame clones and lacks some. The sample includes some 270,000 clones, about 90% seen only once; the top ten take 2.1%. Input material: peripheral blood. The receptors stem from a woman aged 60 to 75 with COVID-19, enrolled during active disease.

The chain carries TRBV6-5 and TRBJ2-1, with 7 bases fitting TRBD2. V gave up 2 bases and J gave up 10 bases; unmatched junction bases: 2. The CDR3 is 12 residues long. Germline loops: CDR1 MNHEY, CDR2 SVGAGI. The CDR3 spells CASSYRGGEQFF. Written as DNA, the CDR3 is TGTGCCAGCAGTTACAGGGGAGGGGAGCAGTTCTTC.

This clone was observed a few times. The V gene is TRBV7-9, the J gene TRBJ1-1; D is perhaps TRBD1 (6 bases). V was shortened by 4 bases and J by 2 bases, with 11 bases between the two germline ends. The CDR3 spans 14 residues. Germline CDR1 and CDR2: SEHNR and FQNEAQ (reference sequence). DNA for the CDR3: TGTGCCAGCAGCTCCAACAGGGTAAACACTGAAGCTTTCTTT. Protein sequence: CASSSNRVNTEAFF.

The chain has TRBV4-1 and TRBJ1-4; a possible D gene is TRBD1 (6 bases). The germline V and J ends were trimmed by 4 bases and 6 bases, with 24 bases remaining between them. The germline CDR1 and CDR2 sequences are MGHRA and YSYEKL. The CDR3 extends over 18 amino acids. This chain's CDR3 is CASSRTNRARKDHEKLFF. The DNA for the CDR3 is TGCGCCAGCAGCCGTACCAACAGGGCCCGTAAGGATCATGAAAAACTGTTTTTT.

V gene TRBV4-2 combines with J gene TRBJ1-2; 7 nucleotides match TRBD1. CDR1 and CDR2 (germline): LGHNA, YNFKEQ. V shed 5 bases and J 0 bases; nucleotides not matched to a gene: 6. The CDR3 runs to 15 residues. In DNA, the CDR3 is TGTGCCAGCAGCGACCGACAGGGACCTAACTATGGCTACACCTTC. Translating it yields CASSDRQGPNYGYTF.

V is TRBV4-3 and J is TRBJ2-7, with a possible D match to TRBD2 (6 bases). V was shortened by 0 bases and J by 5 bases, with 20 bases between the two germline ends. CDR1 is LGHNA, CDR2 YSLEER, per germline. The CDR3 extends over 17 amino acids. CDR3 nucleotide sequence: TGCGCCAGCAGCCAAGATGCGGCGGGAAATGCAGGAGACGAGCAGTACTTC. It specifies CASSQDAAGNAGDEQYF.

This clone was picked up one time. The CDR3 DNA sequence: TGTGCCAGCAGTGGGACTAGCGGGGGCGCGTATACGCAGTATTTT. This encodes CASSGTSGGAYTQYF. The rearrangement uses TRBV2 and TRBJ2-3, with TRBD2 matching 13 bases. V was clipped by 4 bases and J by 7 bases; unmatched bases: 5. The CDR3 consists of 15 residues. The germline CDR1 and CDR2 sequences are SNHLY and FYNNEI.

This clone was recorded only once. The chain has TRBV5-4 and TRBJ1-1, with D hard to call. The length of the CDR3 is 14 residues. CDR1 is SGHNT, CDR2 YYREEE, per germline (reference sequence). V was clipped by 1 base and J by 1 base, with 8 bases between them. The CDR3 region has the DNA TGTGCCAGCAGCTTGCAGAGGCAGAACACTGAAGCTTTCTTT. Its protein product is CASSLQRQNTEAFF.

This rearrangement joins TRBV11-2 to TRBJ1-4; 7 bases are a match to TRBD1. J was trimmed by 8 bases and V by 0 bases; bases with no gene match: 9. The CDR3 extends over 16 amino acids. Germline CDR1 is SGHAT and CDR2 is FQNNGV. In DNA, the CDR3 is TGTGCCAGCAGCTTAGAGCCGACAGGGTGGAGCGAAAAACTGTTTTTT. As protein: CASSLEPTGWSEKLFF.

The chain carries TRBV6-4 and TRBJ1-1; the match to TRBD1 covers 8 bases. In germline, CDR1 is MRHNA, CDR2 SNTAGT. The V segment lost 4 bases and the J segment 4 bases; nucleotides outside the gene matches: 8. The CDR3 has 15 amino acids. CDR3 DNA sequence: TGTGCCAGCAGTGTCGACAGGGGTTTTGGCACTGAAGCTTTCTTT. Protein: CASSVDRGFGTEAFF.

The rearrangement uses TRBV12-3 or TRBV12-4 and TRBJ2-1, with 8 bases identical to TRBD1. The ends lost 5 bases at V and 9 bases at J; junction bases unmatched: 3. The CDR3 extends over 12 amino acids. CDR3 in DNA: TGTGCCAGCAGTCGGACAGGGCCTGAGCAGTTCTTC. Its protein is CASSRTGPEQFF.

The V and J genes are TRBV5-5 and TRBJ2-2, with D possibly being TRBD2 (5 bases). This CDR3 spans 14 amino acids. Trimming took 5 bases from V and 3 from J, leaving 11 bases between them. Germline loops: CDR1 SGHKS, CDR2 YYEKEE (reference sequence). CDR3 sequence: CASRWEWDTGELFF. The CDR3 DNA sequence: TGTGCCAGCAGGTGGGAGTGGGACACCGGGGAGCTGTTTTTT.

The chain combines TRBV19 with TRBJ2-1, with D maybe TRBD2 (6 bases). The CDR3 loop spans 15 amino acids. V was shortened by 4 bases and J by 0 bases, with 10 bases between the two germline ends. Germline lookup yields CDR1 LNHDA and CDR2 SQIVND (reference sequence). This CDR3 is CASSTGGSSYNEQFF. DNA for the CDR3: TGTGCCAGTAGTACCGGGGGTTCCTCCTACAATGAGCAGTTCTTC.

The V call is TRBV18, the J call TRBJ2-5; 8 bases are shared with TRBD1. CDR1 KGHSH and CDR2 LQKENI come from the germline V gene. V trimming: 2 bases; J trimming: 5 bases; junction bases outside the gene matches: 13. The CDR3 runs to 17 residues. The CDR3 loop reads CASSPIGQGRAGETQYF. The CDR3 DNA is TGTGCCAGCTCACCAATTGGACAGGGCCGGGCGGGGGAGACCCAGTACTTC.

This rearrangement joins TRBV19 to TRBJ2-1, with 8 bases matching TRBD2. This CDR3 spans 14 amino acids. The V segment lost 10 bases and the J segment 2 bases; nucleotides outside the gene matches: 7. The germline gives CDR1 LNHDA, CDR2 SQIVND (reference sequence). The CDR3 sequence is CATSRSGAYNEQFF. CDR3 sequence (DNA): TGTGCCACCTCACGTAGCGGGGCCTACAATGAGCAGTTCTTC. The full variable domain, its missing parts supplied by reference TRBV19 and TRBJ2-1, is DGGITQSPKYLFRKEGQNVTLSCEQNLNHDAMYWYRQDPGQGLRLIYYSQIVNDFQKGDIAEGYSVSREKKESFPLTVTSAQKNPTAFYLCATSRSGAYNEQFFGPGTRLTVL.

CDR3 nucleotides: TGTGCCAGTAGTACCCCACGGGGGAACAGGTTGATGGCTGGAAACACCATATATTTT. Its translation is CASSTPRGNRLMAGNTIYF. The gene calls are TRBV19 and TRBJ1-3, with D maybe TRBD1 (5 bases). From germline, CDR1 is LNHDA and CDR2 SQIVND (reference sequence). The V gene lost 4 bases and the J gene lost 2 bases, with 24 bases spanning the gap. The CDR3 has 19 amino acids.

The J gene is TRBJ2-3, the V gene TRBV9; 10 bases map to TRBD1. V shed 3 bases and J 0 bases; nucleotides not matched to a gene: 4. Germline V gene sequence: CDR1 SGDLS, CDR2 YYNGEE. The CDR3 loop spans 16 amino acids. This CDR3 is CASSEGQGTSTDTQYF. DNA for the CDR3: TGTGCCAGCAGCGAGGGACAGGGGACTAGCACAGATACGCAGTATTTT.